These 21 T cell receptor beta chains came from one sample sequenced in a study of identical twins. TCRdb re-analysed the 5' RACE reads in MiXCR, keeping a single row per CDR3 protein. The profile covers 1.5 million to 2 million distinct CDR3 sequences, with less than 40% appearing a single time and over 0.25% taken by the ten largest. Material for sequencing was cord blood. Receptor source: a newborn girl in good health.

This clonotype was seen just once. V is TRBV27 and J is TRBJ2-2, with 7 bases that match TRBD2. Germline loops: CDR1 MNHEY, CDR2 SMNVEV (reference sequence). The CDR3 is made up of 14 amino acids. V lost 4 bases, J lost 5 bases, and 4 bases stayed unmatched. The DNA of the CDR3 is TGTGCCAGCAGTTACGGGGGGTGGACCGGGGAGCTGTTTTTT. This translates into CASSYGGWTGELFF.

The J gene is TRBJ2-3, the V gene TRBV3-1, with 13 bases lining up with TRBD2. Germline loops: CDR1 LGHDT, CDR2 YNNKEL (reference sequence). V was pared by 4 bases and J by 10 bases, with 8 bases of the junction left unmatched. This CDR3 has 15 amino acids. CDR3 in amino acids: CASSPFGLAGVAQYF. In DNA form, the CDR3 reads TGTGCCAGCAGCCCCTTTGGACTAGCGGGGGTGGCGCAGTATTTT.

This clonotype was picked up a small number of times. V usage is TRBV6-6 and J usage is TRBJ1-6; 8 nucleotides line up with TRBD1. The length of the CDR3 is 15 residues. The J segment lost 2 bases and the V segment lost 5 bases, leaving 2 bases of the junction unmatched. Germline-derived CDR1 and CDR2 are MNHNY and SVGAGI (reference sequence). The CDR3 DNA follows: TGTGCCAGCAGTCCGGGACAGGCCTATAATTCACCCCTCCACTTT. This encodes CASSPGQAYNSPLHF.

V gene TRBV27 combines with J gene TRBJ2-7; D is perhaps TRBD2 (5 bases). The germline V gene encodes CDR1 MNHEY and CDR2 SMNVEV (reference sequence). Trimming cost V 2 bases and J 0 bases, with 17 bases left between them. This CDR3 is built from 17 residues. In DNA form, the CDR3 reads TGTGCCAGCAGTTTAATTTACAGACTACAATCCTCCTACGAGCAGTACTTC. Its protein product is CASSLIYRLQSSYEQYF.

There are a few counts of this clonotype. The chain uses TRBV7-8 and TRBJ2-4, with D possibly being TRBD1 (6 bases). With the DNA end fitting TRBJ2-7 better, the J assignment may be wrong. Germline CDR1 is SGHVS and CDR2 is FQNEAQ. The CDR3 is made up of 13 amino acids. The CDR3 DNA reads TGTGCCAGCAAGATATACAGGGAAAACGAGCAGTACTTC. This sequence encodes CASKIYRENEQYF.

In this sample, this clonotype turned up a few times. The genes are TRBV6-1 and TRBJ1-5; D remains ambiguous. The CDR3 extends over 13 amino acids. Germline V lookup: CDR1 MNHNS, CDR2 SASEGT. Trimming left V 8 bases short and J 2 bases short, with 10 bases between. The CDR3 loop is CASVGQGNQPQHF. As DNA, the CDR3 is TGTGCCAGCGTCGGGCAGGGCAATCAGCCCCAGCATTTT.

In this sample, this clonotype turned up a few times. V is TRBV5-6 and J is TRBJ1-2; a possible D gene is TRBD1 (5 bases). The V and J ends lost 0 bases and 3 bases respectively, with 15 bases between them. Germline CDR1 and CDR2: SGHDT and YYEEEE. The CDR3 loop spans 16 amino acids. In DNA, the CDR3 is TGTGCCAGCAGCTTGGTATCGTCGGGGCGGGACTATGGCTACACCTTC. Residues: CASSLVSSGRDYGYTF.

The gene calls are TRBV20-1 and TRBJ2-1, with D possibly being TRBD1 (5 bases). Deletions cut 1 base from V and 9 bases from J, with 13 bases between. This CDR3 is built from 13 residues. Germline V gives CDR1 DFQATT, CDR2 SNEGSKA (reference sequence). The CDR3 reads CSARGGWGTEQFF. The CDR3 DNA is TGCAGTGCTAGAGGGGGTTGGGGCACTGAGCAGTTCTTC.

The chain couples TRBV2 to TRBJ1-2, with D possibly TRBD1 on 6 matching bases. CDR1 is SNHLY and CDR2 is FYNNEI in the germline V gene. There are 15 residues in the CDR3. V lost 5 bases and J lost 4, with 17 bases in between. CDR3 nucleotides: TGTGCCAGCAGTTGGACAGTCACCTTAGGCTATGGCTACACCTTC. Its translation is CASSWTVTLGYGYTF. Variable domain in full (rest from reference TRBV2 and TRBJ1-2): EPEVTQTPSHQVTQMGQEVILRCVPISNHLYFYWYRQILGQKVEFLVSFYNNEISEKSEIFDDQFSVERPDGSNFTLKIRSTKLEDSAMYFCASSWTVTLGYGYTFGSGTRLTVV.

J is TRBJ1-2 and V is TRBV5-6; D remains unclear. Trimming removed 0 bases at V and 10 bases at J, with 7 bases between. CDR1 SGHDT and CDR2 YYEEEE come from the germline V gene. The CDR3 contains 11 residues. CDR3 in amino acids: CASSLEAHYTF. The DNA for the CDR3 is TGTGCCAGCAGCTTGGAAGCCCACTACACCTTC.

There are many counts of this clonotype. The chain combines TRBV29-1 with TRBJ2-7; D might be TRBD1 (6 bases). The germline V gene has CDR1 SQVTM and CDR2 ANQGSEA. Trimming left V 7 bases short and J 3 bases short, with 19 bases between. This CDR3 is built from 14 residues. CDR3 coding DNA: TGCAGCGCGGTACTGGGACATCCTTTCTACGAGCAGTACTTC. This gives the protein CSAVLGHPFYEQYF.

CDR3 nucleotide sequence: TGCAGTGCTAGTCGGGACGCACCGTATGGCTACACCTTC. It specifies CSASRDAPYGYTF. The gene calls are TRBV20-1 and TRBJ1-2; weak D call: TRBD1 (5 bases). Looked up from germline, CDR1 is DFQATT and CDR2 is SNEGSKA (reference sequence). The CDR3 totals 13 residues. V was cut by 3 bases and J by 5 bases, with 13 bases left in between.

For this clonotype: With a much larger clone just one base away, this may be a read error. This chain joins TRBV11-2 and TRBJ2-7, with D hard to call. The V gene's germline CDR1 is SGHAT and CDR2 FQNNGV. The CDR3 covers 15 residues. V was pared by 0 bases and J by 2 bases, with 11 bases between. The CDR3 DNA reads TGTGCCAGCAGCTTAGATGTGACAAGCCCCTACGAGCAGTACTTC. Protein product: CASSLDVTSPYEQYF.

This clonotype was seen a few times. The chain couples TRBV6-1 to TRBJ2-7, with TRBD1 matching over 8 bases. This CDR3 contains 15 residues. Germline-derived CDR1 and CDR2 are MNHNS and SASEGT. J was trimmed by 3 bases and V by 6 bases; bases with no gene match: 10. The CDR3 reads CASSQRGQAFYEQYF. The CDR3 nucleotides read TGTGCCAGCAGCCAAAGGGGACAGGCCTTCTACGAGCAGTACTTC.

The rearrangement links TRBV7-2 to TRBJ2-7; D gene ambiguous. Trimming pared 0 bases from V and 6 bases from J, leaving 15 bases between. This CDR3 has 15 residues. CDR1 is SGHTA and CDR2 is FQGNSA in the germline V gene. The CDR3 DNA reads as TGTGCCAGCAGCTTAGCTTCCCTGATTGCGACCGAGCAGTACTTC. It translates to CASSLASLIATEQYF. The variable domain in full, with the rest retrieved from reference TRBV7-2 and TRBJ2-7, is GAGVSQSPSNKVTEKGKDVELRCDPISGHTALYWYRQSLGQGLEFLIYFQGNSAPDKSGLPSDRFSAERTGGSVSTLTIQRTQQEDSAVYLCASSLASLIATEQYFGPGTRLTVT.

The rearrangement joins TRBV28 to TRBJ1-2, with D maybe TRBD1 (6 bases). The germline V gene encodes CDR1 MDHEN and CDR2 SYDVKM. V dropped 5 bases and J dropped 0 bases, with 19 bases sitting between them. CDR3 length: 17 amino acids. The CDR3 region has the DNA TGTGCCAGCAGTCCAGGGGTGGGGGGTATTGCTAACTATGGCTACACCTTC. Residues: CASSPGVGGIANYGYTF.

The genes are TRBV12-3 or TRBV12-4 and TRBJ2-5, with TRBD2 matching over 13 bases. The CDR3 covers 15 residues. V dropped 6 bases and J dropped 11; count of bases not matched to a gene: 12. This chain's CDR3 is CASRFGTSGINEQYF. In DNA, the CDR3 is TGTGCCAGCAGGTTCGGGACTAGCGGGATCAATGAGCAGTACTTC.

This clonotype was detected a few times. V and J are TRBV13 and TRBJ1-2; D uncertain. The CDR3 length is 13 residues. V was pared by 2 bases and J by 5 bases, with 9 bases between. Looked up from germline, CDR1 is PRHDT and CDR2 is FYEKMQ (reference sequence). CDR3 coding DNA: TGTGCCAGCAGCTTACCCAGTTTTTATGGCTACACCTTC. Residues: CASSLPSFYGYTF.

This rearrangement joins TRBV7-9 to TRBJ2-1, with D hard to call. Germline V gene data show CDR1 as SEHNR and CDR2 as FQNEAQ (reference sequence). The CDR3 covers 14 residues. Trimming cost V 3 bases and J 13 bases, with 19 bases left between them. The CDR3 bases are TGTGCCAGCAGCTTTATCGCGAACGAAGAGACCCAGTTCTTC. Protein: CASSFIANEETQFF.

This clonotype has just a few counts. This chain connects TRBV7-9 to TRBJ1-2; D is unresolved. V was shortened by 4 bases and J by 1 base, with 10 bases between the two germline ends. The germline V gene has CDR1 SEHNR and CDR2 FQNEAQ (reference sequence). CDR3 size: 14 residues. For the CDR3, the DNA is TGTGCCAGCAGCTCGGACCGCCTTAACTATGGCTACACCTTC. Residues: CASSSDRLNYGYTF.

Note on this clonotype: This may be a read error, as it is one base from a much larger clone. The chain employs TRBV12-5 and TRBJ1-2; D remains unclear. Germline CDR1 LGHNT, CDR2 FRNRAP. This CDR3 spans 11 amino acids. Trimming shortened V by 2 bases and J by 5 bases, and 3 bases separated the two germline ends. The CDR3 DNA is TGTGCTAGTGGTTTGAGATATGGCTACACCTTC. Protein: CASGLRYGYTF. The variable domain in full, with the rest retrieved from reference TRBV12-5 and TRBJ1-2, is DARVTQTPRHKVTEMGQEVTMRCQPILGHNTVFWYRQTMMQGLELLAYFRNRAPLDDSGMPKDRFSAEMPDATLATLKIQPSEPRDSAVYFCASGLRYGYTFGSGTRLTVV.